This passage covers 21 T cell receptor beta chains from one sample sequenced in a study of blood T cells in healthy people across ages. A second PCR of about 7 to 12 cycles used a sample-barcoded 5' primer and a J-beta primer mix. Via MiXCR, TCRdb re-called the 5' RACE reads, giving one row per CDR3 protein. The data show about 1.7 million distinct CDR3 sequences, roughly 30% seen once. Sample: blood. These receptors were obtained from a woman aged 30 to 39 in good health.

This clonotype was recorded a few times. The gene calls are TRBV6-2 or TRBV6-3 and TRBJ1-1, with D hard to call. V dropped 7 bases and J dropped 1 base, with 13 bases sitting between them. Germline CDR1 and CDR2: MNHEY and SVGEGT. The CDR3 spans 14 residues. CDR3 coding DNA: TGTGCCAGCACCTTCCGGGCCCCGAACACTGAAGCTTTCTTT. Encoded protein: CASTFRAPNTEAFF.

In its sample, this clonotype was seen a few times. The chain is built from TRBV20-1 and TRBJ2-2; 7 nucleotides match TRBD1. The J segment lost 6 bases and the V segment lost 5 bases, leaving 9 bases of the junction unmatched. Germline V gene lookup returns CDR1 DFQATT and CDR2 SNEGSKA (reference sequence). This CDR3 region has 14 residues. CDR3 residues: CSASRQGLAGELFF. In nucleotides, the CDR3 is TGCAGTGCTTCTCGACAGGGATTGGCCGGGGAGCTGTTTTTT.

This clonotype was seen a few times. The chain employs TRBV7-2 and TRBJ1-2; D perhaps matches TRBD1 (5 bases). The germline V gene has CDR1 SGHTA and CDR2 FQGNSA. With 5 bases removed from V and 9 bases from J, the gap between germline ends came to 13 bases. CDR3 length: 12 amino acids. The CDR3, as DNA: TGTGCCAGCAGCCCTACGACAGACCGCTACACCTTC. This sequence encodes CASSPTTDRYTF.

The chain carries TRBV4-1 and TRBJ2-1, with D tentatively TRBD2 (6 bases). CDR1 is MGHRA and CDR2 is YSYEKL in the germline V gene. The CDR3 has 14 amino acids. V was trimmed by 2 bases and J by 7 bases, leaving 12 bases between them. CDR3 amino acids: CASSQTGRKNEQFF. The CDR3 region has the DNA TGCGCCAGCAGCCAAACGGGGAGGAAGAATGAGCAGTTCTTC.

The rearrangement uses TRBV27 and TRBJ2-5; the D gene could be TRBD1 or TRBD2 (6 bases each). Trimming cost V 8 bases and J 1 base, with 17 bases left between them. Germline CDR1 and CDR2: MNHEY and SMNVEV (reference sequence). The CDR3 contains 15 residues. The CDR3 sequence is CASGPRGGLQETQYF. The CDR3 bases are TGTGCCAGCGGCCCCCGAGGGGGGCTCCAAGAGACCCAGTACTTC.

About this clonotype: This could be a read error, since a much larger clone is one nucleotide away. The gene calls are TRBV5-1 and TRBJ1-2; possibly TRBD1 for D (5 bases). Germline values: CDR1 SGHRS, CDR2 YFSETQ. Between the trimmed V and J ends, which lost 4 bases and 4 bases, there was a span of 14 bases. The CDR3 has 14 amino acids. The CDR3 nucleotides read TGCGCCAGCAGCGAAGGACGGGGGAGCTATGGCTACACCTTC. This codes for CASSEGRGSYGYTF.

The chain joins TRBV3-1 to TRBJ2-3; maybe TRBD2 (6 bases). Germline CDR1 LGHDT, CDR2 YNNKEL (reference sequence). The length of the CDR3 is 14 residues. The V and J ends lost 4 bases and 5 bases respectively, with 13 bases between them. This CDR3 is CASSPPGERDTQYF. The CDR3 bases are TGTGCCAGCAGCCCGCCGGGGGAGAGAGATACGCAGTATTTT.

This clonotype was detected ten times or more. The junction shows a germline mismatch at one end, possibly a read error. The rearrangement uses TRBV5-5 and TRBJ2-6, with D uncertain. Germline CDR1 SGHKS, CDR2 YYEKEE (reference sequence). This CDR3 is built from 15 residues. The CDR3 is CTSSLIGSGANVLTF. The CDR3 coding sequence is TGTACCAGCAGTTTGATCGGATCTGGGGCCAACGTCCTGACTTTC.

This chain uses TRBV6-6 with TRBJ2-1; D may be TRBD1 or TRBD2 (5 bases each). V lost 0 bases, J lost 8 bases, and 17 bases lay in between. The CDR3 runs 16 residues. CDR1 MNHNY and CDR2 SVGAGI come from the germline V gene (reference sequence). The DNA of the CDR3 is TGTGCCAGCAGTTACTCGAGGGGTGGCGCGAGGGATGAGCAGTTCTTC. As protein: CASSYSRGGARDEQFF.

This clonotype was picked up a small number of times. The chain combines TRBV7-2 with TRBJ2-6, with D perhaps matching TRBD1 (6 bases). The CDR3 extends over 16 amino acids. The germline V and J ends were trimmed by 5 bases and 4 bases, with 15 bases remaining between them. Germline-derived CDR1 and CDR2 are SGHTA and FQGNSA. The CDR3 nucleotides read TGTGCCAGCAGCCCCGGGACAATCAGGGGGGCCAACGTCCTGACTTTC. This encodes CASSPGTIRGANVLTF.

The chain is built from TRBV5-1 and TRBJ2-1; the D gene is possibly TRBD2 (6 bases). Germline CDR1 and CDR2: SGHRS and YFSETQ. The CDR3 sequence is 14 residues long. Deletions cut 3 bases from V and 4 bases from J, with 11 bases between. The CDR3 region is CASSWAGGYNEQFF. In DNA form, the CDR3 reads TGCGCCAGCAGCTGGGCCGGGGGATACAATGAGCAGTTCTTC.

This clonotype has ten or more counts. The V gene is TRBV6-5, the J gene TRBJ2-7; 9 bases are a match to TRBD1. From germline, CDR1 is MNHEY and CDR2 SVGAGI. With 8 bases clipped from V and 4 bases from J, the junction kept 3 bases outside the gene matches. The CDR3 loop spans 12 amino acids. The CDR3 DNA sequence: TGTGCCAGCGGACAGGGGCGATACGAGCAGTACTTC. This encodes CASGQGRYEQYF.

Points on this clonotype: At one boundary the junction diverges from the germline segment, which might be a read error. The genes are TRBV4-1 and TRBJ2-7; TRBD1 or TRBD2 may be the D gene (5 bases each). Germline lookup yields CDR1 MGHRA and CDR2 YSYEKL. This CDR3 region has 15 residues. CDR3 DNA sequence: TGCGCCTGCAGCCAAGTATCAGGGAGTGCTTACGAGCAGTACTTC. Its translation: CACSQVSGSAYEQYF.

This chain links TRBV2 with TRBJ2-1; D perhaps matches TRBD1 (5 bases). The V end lost 6 bases, the J end lost 6 bases, and 18 bases lay between the germline ends. The CDR3 runs to 15 residues. Germline CDR1 and CDR2: SNHLY and FYNNEI. CDR3 region: CASRDRGSLGNEQFF. The CDR3 nucleotides are TGTGCCAGCAGGGATAGGGGATCCCTGGGCAATGAGCAGTTCTTC.

The gene calls are TRBV3-1 and TRBJ1-5, with 9 bases that match TRBD1. After removal of 4 bases from V and 7 bases from J, the junction contained 5 bases not matched to a gene. The CDR3 covers 14 residues. CDR1 and CDR2 (germline): LGHDT, YNNKEL (reference sequence). CDR3 nucleotide sequence: TGTGCCAGCAGCCTCGGGACAGGGAGACAGCCCCAGCATTTT. It codes for CASSLGTGRQPQHF.

The genes are TRBV5-1 and TRBJ2-1; TRBD2 agrees at 7 bases. The CDR3 has 20 amino acids. Trimming took 4 bases from V and 4 from J; bases not matched to a gene: 23. Germline CDR1 and CDR2: SGHRS and YFSETQ. The CDR3 region has the DNA TGCGCCAGCAGCGCCCCTGACCCGCGGAGGAGGGAGGGCCTGTACAATGAGCAGTTCTTC. This encodes CASSAPDPRRREGLYNEQFF.

The chain is built from TRBV25-1 and TRBJ2-1, with 13 bases identical to TRBD2. CDR3 length: 17 amino acids. The J segment lost 12 bases and the V segment lost 10 bases, leaving 21 bases of the junction unmatched. Germline values: CDR1 MGHDK, CDR2 SYGVNS. CDR3 coding DNA: TGTGCCACCCCTTTACTAGCGGGAGGGCACCGCGGAGTTCTGCAGTTCTTC. It codes for CATPLLAGGHRGVLQFF.

This clonotype was recorded a few times. J is TRBJ2-1 and V is TRBV2; TRBD1 is a possible D gene (6 bases). Germline lookup yields CDR1 SNHLY and CDR2 FYNNEI. CDR3 size: 15 residues. With 2 bases removed from V and 7 bases from J, the gap between germline ends came to 15 bases. In nucleotides, the CDR3 is TGTGCCAGCAGTGAAAAACAGGGTGGGAGTAATGAGCAGTTCTTC. It specifies CASSEKQGGSNEQFF.

Many counts were recorded for this clonotype. The rearrangement links TRBV2 to TRBJ2-3; D is perhaps TRBD1 (5 bases). Trimming cost V 3 bases and J 5 bases, with 9 bases left between them. This CDR3 has 13 residues. Germline CDR1 is SNHLY and CDR2 is FYNNEI. CDR3 nucleotide sequence: TGTGCCAGCAGTGACCAGGGTGGAGATACGCAGTATTTT. It is translated as CASSDQGGDTQYF. Drawing the rest from reference TRBV2 and TRBJ2-3, the complete variable domain is EPEVTQTPSHQVTQMGQEVILRCVPISNHLYFYWYRQILGQKVEFLVSFYNNEISEKSEIFDDQFSVERPDGSNFTLKIRSTKLEDSAMYFCASSDQGGDTQYFGPGTRLTVL.

This clonotype has only a few counts. The rearrangement links TRBV7-2 to TRBJ2-7, with 7 bases matching TRBD1. The length of the CDR3 is 16 residues. Germline-derived CDR1 and CDR2 are SGHTA and FQGNSA. The V gene end was trimmed by 3 bases and the J gene end by 2 bases; junction bases not matched to a gene: 10. CDR3 coding DNA: TGTGCCAGCAGCTTGGCCTCCGGGACAGTAGCCTACGAGCAGTACTTC. Protein product: CASSLASGTVAYEQYF. Complete variable domain (other parts from reference TRBV7-2 and TRBJ2-7): GAGVSQSPSNKVTEKGKDVELRCDPISGHTALYWYRQSLGQGLEFLIYFQGNSAPDKSGLPSDRFSAERTGGSVSTLTIQRTQQEDSAVYLCASSLASGTVAYEQYFGPGTRLTVT.

CDR3 in amino acids: CASSYGRSKETQYF. The CDR3 nucleotides are TGTGCCAGCAGTTATGGGCGGAGCAAAGAGACCCAGTACTTC. V is TRBV6-6 and J is TRBJ2-5; D is undetermined. Trimming cost V 3 bases and J 3 bases, with 11 bases left between them. Germline lookup yields CDR1 MNHNY and CDR2 SVGAGI (reference sequence). The CDR3 extends over 14 amino acids.